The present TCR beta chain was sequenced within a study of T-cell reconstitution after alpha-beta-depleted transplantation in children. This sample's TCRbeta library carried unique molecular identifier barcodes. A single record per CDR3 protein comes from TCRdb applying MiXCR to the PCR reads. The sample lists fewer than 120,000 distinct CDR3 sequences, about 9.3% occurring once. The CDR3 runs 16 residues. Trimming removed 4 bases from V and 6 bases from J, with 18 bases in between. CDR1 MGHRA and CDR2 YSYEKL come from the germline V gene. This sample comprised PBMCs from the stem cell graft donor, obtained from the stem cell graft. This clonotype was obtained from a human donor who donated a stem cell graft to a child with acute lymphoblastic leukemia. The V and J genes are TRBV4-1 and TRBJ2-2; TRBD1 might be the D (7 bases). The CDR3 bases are TGCGCCAGCAGCCTTCTAGTCCAGGGGGAGGCCGGGGAGCTGTTTTTT. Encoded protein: CASSLLVQGEAGELFF.